This T cell receptor (beta chain) is from a study of vaccination effects on CD4 cells after COVID-19. Profiled with immunoSEQ multiplex PCR; TCRdb holds only in-frame clones, not every one. The sample contains about 41,000 clones, 70% of which appear only once. Before sequencing took place, the ViraFEST assay used viral peptide pools to expand antigen-specific CD4+ T cells. CD4+ T cell isolation took place after approximately ten days of culture. All vaccine recipients tested negative for nucleocapsid antibodies and had never contracted SARS-CoV-2 infection. A half-medium replacement with IL-2 medium was carried out on days 3 and 7. This CDR3 has 12 amino acids. Germline-derived CDR1 and CDR2 are KGHSH and LQKENI. Trimming cost V 3 bases and J 5 bases, with 7 bases left between them. Concerning this clone: Its target is not known.

V usage is TRBV18 and J usage is TRBJ1-2; D ambiguous. The sequence came from a human donor who received a COVID-19 vaccine. The material was CD4+ T cells from PBMCs cultured with HCoV-OC43 spike peptides, obtained before COVID-19 vaccination. Subset indicated: HCoV-OC43 spike overlapping peptide pool stimulation. The CDR3 DNA reads TGTGCCAGCTCACCTGACACTTATGGCTACACCTTC. Translating gives CASSPDTYGYTF.